A selection of T cell receptor beta chains follows, all from one sample in a study of T cells after somatic rescue of genetic block. Measured with immunoSEQ multiplex PCR; TCRdb has only the in-frame clones, and not every one. The repertoire holds about 68,000 clones, with about nine tenths as singletons. Material: peripheral blood mononuclear cells (PBMCs). The receptors derive from a man aged 40-55 years. The CDR3 runs from the conserved cysteine through the conserved F or W. Each record gives: D gene, clone size, V gene, J gene, CDR3 protein, CDR3 DNA. D genes are given only for firm matches. A row's size may be missing; if present it is once, few, many or a size class.

TRBD2	.	TRBV28	TRBJ2-7	CASSPSSGETYEQYF	TGTGCCAGCAGTCCATCTAGCGGGGAGACCTACGAGCAGTACTTC
.	.	TRBV7-8	TRBJ1-5	CASSLSVSNQPQHF	TGTGCCAGCAGCTTATCTGTTAGCAATCAGCCCCAGCATTTT
.	.	TRBV6-5	TRBJ2-7	CASSPVGPPYEQYF	TGTGCCAGCAGCCCGGTGGGACCACCCTACGAGCAGTACTTC
TRBD1	.	TRBV19	TRBJ1-2	CASTKNRGPGGYTF	TGTGCCAGTACCAAGAACAGGGGGCCGGGAGGCTACACCTTC
.	once	TRBV6-6	TRBJ1-1	CASNKPGPNTEAFF	TGTGCCAGCAATAAGCCGGGACCCAACACTGAAGCTTTCTTT
.	.	TRBV20-1	TRBJ1-3	CGVGGNTIYF	TGTGGGGTGGGGGGAAACACCATATATTTT
.	.	TRBV28	TRBJ1-5	CASSLNQPQHF	TGTGCCAGCAGTTTGAATCAGCCCCAGCATTTT
.	.	TRBV7-2	TRBJ2-3	CASSLARGDTQYF	TGTGCCAGCAGCTTAGCGCGGGGAGATACGCAGTATTTT
.	.	TRBV5-6	TRBJ2-5	CASSLDRGKTQYF	TGTGCCAGCAGCTTGGACCGGGGGAAGACCCAGTACTTC
TRBD2	.	TRBV5-4	TRBJ2-3	CASSPGTTSGASDTQYF	TGTGCCAGCAGCCCCGGGACCACTAGCGGGGCGTCAGATACGCAGTATTTT
.	.	TRBV6-6	TRBJ2-3	CAHSRGGSTDTQYF	TGTGCCCACAGCAGGGGAGGGAGCACAGATACGCAGTATTTT
.	once	TRBV7-9	TRBJ1-1	CASSLWNTEAFF	TGTGCCAGCAGCTTATGGAACACTGAAGCTTTCTTT
TRBD2	.	TRBV5-1	TRBJ2-1	CASSSTSGSSSYNEQFF	TGCGCCAGCAGCTCGACTAGCGGGTCAAGCTCCTACAATGAGCAGTTCTTC